Shown below are 25 T cell receptor beta chains from a single sample sequenced in a study of CD8 T cells in ankylosing spondylitis. General study findings and limits: Several highly homologous variants made up a TCR beta motif that seemed to typify ankylosing spondylitis blood.

MiXCR, applied by TCRdb to the 5' RACE reads, yields one record per CDR3 protein. This table holds roughly 400,000 distinct CDR3 sequences, 20% to 25% found once. The antigens for these receptors are not known. Input material: blood, either unsorted or a sorted T cell fraction (not recorded which). The receptors were sampled from a male donor with ankylosing spondylitis.

The V call is TRBV4-1, the J call TRBJ1-5, with 10 bases identical to TRBD1. The germline V gene has CDR1 MGHRA and CDR2 YSYEKL. Trimming at V came to 0 bases and at J to 6 bases, leaving 8 bases not matched to a gene. The CDR3 consists of 17 residues. CDR3 region: CASSQDLGTGVSQPQHF. CDR3 in DNA: TGCGCCAGCAGCCAAGATCTGGGGACAGGGGTGAGTCAGCCCCAGCATTTT.

V and J are TRBV28 and TRBJ2-6; D is perhaps TRBD1 or TRBD2 (5 bases each). CDR1 is MDHEN, CDR2 SYDVKM, per germline. The CDR3 totals 17 residues. Trimming stripped 4 bases from V and 0 bases from J, with 13 bases between. The CDR3 spells CASSSPGPFSGANVLTF. The CDR3 region has the DNA TGTGCCAGCAGTTCCCCGGGACCGTTCTCTGGGGCCAACGTCCTGACTTTC.

V is TRBV2 and J is TRBJ1-5; possibly TRBD1 for D (6 bases). V lost 6 bases and J lost 6, with 18 bases in between. Germline V gene lookup returns CDR1 SNHLY and CDR2 FYNNEI. The CDR3 covers 15 residues. The DNA of the CDR3 is TGTGCCAGCAGCCTTACAGGGTCGAAGGGTCAGCCCCAGCATTTT. Its translation: CASSLTGSKGQPQHF.

This rearrangement joins TRBV29-1 to TRBJ1-1; 7 bases fit TRBD1. The CDR3 spans 12 residues. V was pared by 7 bases and J by 1 base, with 3 bases of the junction left unmatched. Germline CDR1 SQVTM, CDR2 ANQGSEA. In nucleotides, the CDR3 is TGCAGCGCCGGGACAGCGAACACTGAAGCTTTCTTT. It yields the protein CSAGTANTEAFF.

The chain links TRBV28 to TRBJ2-1; possibly TRBD2 for D (6 bases). Germline V gene sequence: CDR1 MDHEN, CDR2 SYDVKM. The CDR3 loop spans 14 amino acids. V lost 5 bases, J lost 2 bases, and 10 bases lay in between. The DNA for the CDR3 is TGTGCCAGCAGTCTAGCGAACGCCTACAATGAGCAGTTCTTC. Translating gives CASSLANAYNEQFF.

The V and J genes are TRBV5-1 and TRBJ2-3, with 8 bases matching TRBD2. After removal of 5 bases from V and 5 bases from J, the junction contained 7 bases not matched to a gene. Germline V gene sequence: CDR1 SGHRS, CDR2 YFSETQ. The CDR3 runs to 14 residues. This chain's CDR3 is CASRDGLAGDTQYF. DNA of the CDR3: TGCGCCAGCAGAGATGGACTAGCAGGAGATACGCAGTATTTT.

This clonotype came up a few times. The rearrangement uses TRBV29-1 and TRBJ2-3; the match to TRBD2 covers 10 bases. CDR1 and CDR2 (germline): SQVTM, ANQGSEA. V lost 6 bases and J lost 1; bases outside the gene matches: 10. This CDR3 comprises 16 residues. In DNA, the CDR3 is TGCAGCGTGGCTCCTAGCGGGAGTCAAGGCACAGATACGCAGTATTTT. Protein: CSVAPSGSQGTDTQYF.

The chain recombines TRBV20-1 with TRBJ2-1; a possible D gene is TRBD2 (6 bases). CDR3 size: 12 residues. Germline CDR1 DFQATT, CDR2 SNEGSKA (reference sequence). The V end lost 1 base, the J end lost 6 bases, and 7 bases lay between the germline ends. The CDR3 nucleotides read TGCAGTGCTAGAGCGGGAGCCAATGAGCAGTTCTTC. Residues: CSARAGANEQFF.

In its sample, this clonotype was seen a few times. The chain combines TRBV3-1 with TRBJ2-4, with D possibly matching TRBD2 (6 bases). The CDR3 covers 16 residues. V lost 4 bases to trimming and J lost 6 bases, with 19 bases between them. Germline V gene data show CDR1 as LGHDT and CDR2 as YNNKEL (reference sequence). The CDR3 sequence is CASSPVVAEGINIQYF. As DNA, the CDR3 is TGTGCCAGCAGCCCAGTGGTAGCGGAAGGAATAAACATTCAGTACTTC.

The chain uses TRBV29-1 and TRBJ2-1; TRBD1 is a possible D gene (6 bases). The CDR3 sequence is 10 residues long. CDR1 and CDR2 from the germline V gene are SQVTM and ANQGSEA. Trimming removed 6 bases from V and 12 bases from J, with 12 bases in between. This CDR3 reads CSVHRAMQFF. The DNA of the CDR3 is TGCAGCGTCCACAGGGCTATGCAGTTCTTC.

The genes are TRBV3-1 and TRBJ1-2, with a weak D call TRBD1 (6 bases). This CDR3 is 13 amino acids long. V was trimmed by 5 bases and J by 4 bases, leaving 11 bases between them. CDR1 and CDR2 (germline): LGHDT, YNNKEL (reference sequence). The CDR3 DNA sequence: TGTGCCAGCAGCTTCCGACAGGCCTATGGCTACACCTTC. The encoded protein is CASSFRQAYGYTF.

This clonotype was picked up a small number of times. The chain is built from TRBV7-2 and TRBJ2-7; D gene uncertain. CDR1 is SGHTA and CDR2 is FQGNSA in the germline V gene. The CDR3 sequence is 14 residues long. V shed 7 bases and J shed 2 bases, with 15 bases lying between them. CDR3 sequence: CASNQRAATYEQYF. CDR3 in DNA: TGTGCCAGCAACCAACGGGCCGCGACCTACGAGCAGTACTTC.

The chain couples TRBV6-5 to TRBJ1-5; 7 nucleotides align to TRBD1. With V trimmed by 0 bases and J by 4 bases, 3 bases remained unmatched. The CDR3 has 15 residues. Per the germline V gene, CDR1 is MNHEY and CDR2 is SVGAGI. The CDR3 DNA reads TGTGCCAGCAGTTACTCGACAGGGATGAATCAGCCCCAGCATTTT. Its translation is CASSYSTGMNQPQHF.

V gene TRBV20-1 combines with J gene TRBJ2-7, with TRBD2 matching over 8 bases. The CDR3 loop spans 14 amino acids. Germline V gene sequence: CDR1 DFQATT, CDR2 SNEGSKA (reference sequence). J gave up 3 bases and V 4 bases, and 8 bases lay outside the gene matches. DNA of the CDR3: TGCAGTGCTAACGGGAGGGTGGGGATCTACGAGCAGTACTTC. Translating gives CSANGRVGIYEQYF.

This clonotype showed up just a few times. The V gene is TRBV5-1, the J gene TRBJ2-7; the match to TRBD2 covers 10 bases. The CDR3 consists of 15 residues. Germline-derived CDR1 and CDR2 are SGHRS and YFSETQ. J was trimmed by 3 bases and V by 1 base; bases with no gene match: 4. Written as DNA, the CDR3 is TGCGCCAGCAGCTTGTTAACTAGCGGGAACTACGAGCAGTACTTC. Residues: CASSLLTSGNYEQYF.

J is TRBJ1-2 and V is TRBV28; the D gene is possibly TRBD1 (5 bases). Germline CDR1 and CDR2: MDHEN and SYDVKM. The V and J ends lost 5 bases and 4 bases respectively, with 11 bases between them. The CDR3 is made up of 13 amino acids. CDR3 nucleotides: TGTGCCAGCAGTAAACAGGTTGCCTATGGCTACACCTTC. It encodes CASSKQVAYGYTF.

The table lists this clonotype with a few counts. This chain links TRBV2 with TRBJ2-3, with D perhaps matching TRBD2 (5 bases). V was clipped by 10 bases and J by 5 bases, with 16 bases between them. The CDR3 runs 13 residues. Germline CDR1 reads SNHLY; CDR2 reads FYNNEI. The CDR3 region is CATSWLAEDTQYF. In DNA, the CDR3 is TGTGCCACTTCCTGGCTAGCTGAAGATACGCAGTATTTT. The entire variable domain, with the rest obtained from reference TRBV2 and TRBJ2-3, is as follows: EPEVTQTPSHQVTQMGQEVILRCVPISNHLYFYWYRQILGQKVEFLVSFYNNEISEKSEIFDDQFSVERPDGSNFTLKIRSTKLEDSAMYFCATSWLAEDTQYFGPGTRLTVL.

This chain links TRBV6-5 with TRBJ2-2; no clear D. The CDR3 spans 14 residues. V lost 2 bases and J lost 6, with 10 bases in between. CDR1 is MNHEY, CDR2 SVGAGI, per germline. The CDR3 DNA reads TGTGCCAGCAGTTACCGAAAACTCCCCGGGGAGCTGTTTTTT. This gives the protein CASSYRKLPGELFF.

This rearrangement joins TRBV19 to TRBJ2-5; TRBD2 is a possible D gene (6 bases). Germline CDR1 LNHDA, CDR2 SQIVND (reference sequence). The CDR3 spans 14 residues. V gave up 5 bases and J gave up 5 bases, with 15 bases separating them. The CDR3: CASSALRDWETQYF. DNA of the CDR3: TGTGCCAGTAGTGCTTTGCGGGATTGGGAGACCCAGTACTTC.

This clonotype showed up many times. V is TRBV9 and J is TRBJ2-2; maybe TRBD2 (6 bases). Germline V gene data show CDR1 as SGDLS and CDR2 as YYNGEE. CDR3 length equals 16 residues. The V end was cut by 0 bases, the J end by 5 bases, with 14 bases between. CDR3 sequence (DNA): TGTGCCAGCAGCGTAGTTGGAGGGAAAGGGACCGGGGAGCTGTTTTTT. Translating gives CASSVVGGKGTGELFF. The complete variable domain, with remaining parts taken from reference TRBV9 and TRBJ2-2, reads DSGVTQTPKHLITATGQRVTLRCSPRSGDLSVYWYQQSLDQGLQFLIQYYNGEERAKGNILERFSAQQFPDLHSELNLSSLELGDSALYFCASSVVGGKGTGELFFGEGSRLTVL.

This clonotype was counted only a few times. The chain links TRBV27 to TRBJ2-5, with 9 bases lining up with TRBD2. V trimming: 0 bases; J trimming: 5 bases; junction bases outside the gene matches: 13. The CDR3 has 18 amino acids. Germline values: CDR1 MNHEY, CDR2 SMNVEV (reference sequence). In DNA form, the CDR3 reads TGTGCCAGCAGTTTATCGCTCGCGGGAGGGCCGGAGTGGGAGACCCAGTACTTC. It translates to CASSLSLAGGPEWETQYF.

This clonotype appeared many times. CDR3: CSVDSSGGSSYEQYF. The CDR3 DNA reads as TGCAGCGTCGATTCTAGCGGGGGGTCATCCTACGAGCAGTACTTC. The chain uses TRBV29-1 and TRBJ2-7; 11 nucleotides align to TRBD2. Germline trimming cut 6 bases from V and 1 base from J; bases unmatched to any gene: 8. CDR1 is SQVTM and CDR2 is ANQGSEA in the germline V gene. The CDR3 sequence is 15 residues long.

The chain is built from TRBV20-1 and TRBJ2-3; 7 bases map to TRBD2. The CDR3 length is 15 residues. Looked up from germline, CDR1 is DFQATT and CDR2 is SNEGSKA (reference sequence). The V gene end was trimmed by 5 bases and the J gene end by 2 bases; junction bases not matched to a gene: 10. The CDR3 DNA reads as TGCAGTGCTGCCCTCCCGGGACTACCCACAGATACGCAGTATTTT. This sequence encodes CSAALPGLPTDTQYF.

V usage is TRBV7-3 and J usage is TRBJ2-2; D is perhaps TRBD1 (5 bases). The germline V gene has CDR1 SGHTA and CDR2 FQGTGA. The V end lost 0 bases, the J end lost 0 bases, and 5 bases lay between the germline ends. CDR3 length: 15 residues. CDR3 DNA sequence: TGTGCCAGCAGCTTAACCAGGGCGAACACCGGGGAGCTGTTTTTT. Protein sequence: CASSLTRANTGELFF.

This sequence joins TRBV4-2 and TRBJ2-7, with 7 bases matching TRBD2. The CDR3 is 15 amino acids. The V and J ends lost 5 bases and 0 bases, in that order; junction bases with no gene match: 7. Germline CDR1 and CDR2: LGHNA and YNFKEQ. CDR3 sequence (DNA): TGTGCCAGCAGCTTGGGGGGGAGACTCTCCTACGAGCAGTACTTC. This codes for CASSLGGRLSYEQYF.